This T cell receptor beta chain was retrieved from a study of cytomegalovirus exposure and HLA in healthy donors. Study-level results: As a later analysis revealed, most CMV-associated TCR beta chains appeared HLA-restricted.

Researchers ran the PCR with 60 Vbeta and 13 Jbeta primers. Clones were read by immunoSEQ multiplex PCR, and TCRdb kept only the in-frame ones, dropping some. The data hold 110,000 or so clones, with 70% to 80% observed a single time. Remarks on this clone: Its target is unknown.

The clonotype originates from a woman aged 35 to 49 in good health and CMV-seropositive. The sequenced sample consisted of PBMCs.

The CDR3 sequence: CASSLPGLGTDTQYF. The CDR3 nucleotides read TGTGCCAGCAGCTTACCGGGACTGGGCACAGATACGCAGTATTTT. V and J are TRBV5-6 and TRBJ2-3; possibly TRBD2 for D (6 bases). Germline loops: CDR1 SGHDT, CDR2 YYEEEE. The germline V and J ends were trimmed by 2 bases and 1 base, with 11 bases remaining between them. The CDR3 spans 15 residues.